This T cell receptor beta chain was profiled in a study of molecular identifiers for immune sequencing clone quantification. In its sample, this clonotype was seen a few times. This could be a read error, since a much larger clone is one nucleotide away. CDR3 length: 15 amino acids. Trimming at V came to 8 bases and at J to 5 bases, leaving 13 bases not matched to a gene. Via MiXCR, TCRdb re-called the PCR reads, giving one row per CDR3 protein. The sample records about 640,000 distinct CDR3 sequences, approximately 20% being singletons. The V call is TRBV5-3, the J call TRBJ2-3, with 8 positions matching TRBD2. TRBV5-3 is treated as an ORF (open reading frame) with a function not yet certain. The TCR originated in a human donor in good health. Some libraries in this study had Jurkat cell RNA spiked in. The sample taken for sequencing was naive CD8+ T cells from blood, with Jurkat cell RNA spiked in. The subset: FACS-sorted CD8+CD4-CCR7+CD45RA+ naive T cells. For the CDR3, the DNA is TGTGCCAGCAGCGCCTGGAGCGGGGGAGAAGATACGCAGTATTTT. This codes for CASSAWSGGEDTQYF.